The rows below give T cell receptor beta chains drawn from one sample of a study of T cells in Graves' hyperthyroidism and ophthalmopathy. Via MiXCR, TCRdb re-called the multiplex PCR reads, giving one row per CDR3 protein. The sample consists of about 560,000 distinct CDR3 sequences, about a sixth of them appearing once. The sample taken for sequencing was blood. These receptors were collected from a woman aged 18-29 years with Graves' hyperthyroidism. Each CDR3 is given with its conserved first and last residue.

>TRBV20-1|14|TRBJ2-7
CSARGGASILEQYF
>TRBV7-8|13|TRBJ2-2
CASRVWSTGELFF
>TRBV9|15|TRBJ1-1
CASSVATGVNTEAFF
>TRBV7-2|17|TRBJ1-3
CASSLGSGVNSGNTIYF
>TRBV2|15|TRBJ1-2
CASSEVSHYNYGYTF
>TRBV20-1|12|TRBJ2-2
CSARQGFGELFF
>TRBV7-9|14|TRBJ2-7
CASSLMGSSYEQYF
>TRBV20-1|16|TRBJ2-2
CSARDLMASWSGELFF
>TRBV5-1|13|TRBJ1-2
CASREDRGRGYTF
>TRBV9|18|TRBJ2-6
CASSVSTAPRSGANVLTF
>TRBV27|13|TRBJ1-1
CASSLTADTEAFF
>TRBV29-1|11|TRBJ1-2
CSVSTGEGYTF
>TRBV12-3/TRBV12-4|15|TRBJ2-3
CASSPDRRYPDTQYF
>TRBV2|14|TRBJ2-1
CARRGTSGYNEQFF
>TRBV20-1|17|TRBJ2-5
CSARDILGWASAETQYF
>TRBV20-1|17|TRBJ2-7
CSARAYRSGTSGYEQYF
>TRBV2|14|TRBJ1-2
CASSDDWQGDGYTF
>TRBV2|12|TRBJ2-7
CASKAGIYEQYF
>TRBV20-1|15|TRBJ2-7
CSAPGLAGEPYEQYF
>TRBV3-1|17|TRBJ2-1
CASSLTTSADSYNEQFF
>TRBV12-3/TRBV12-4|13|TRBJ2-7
CASTRDSDYEQYF
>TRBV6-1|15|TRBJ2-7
CASREGTYASYEQYF
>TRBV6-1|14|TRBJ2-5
CASSVGGTQETQYF
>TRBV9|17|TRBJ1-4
CASSEGTGRAGGEKLFF
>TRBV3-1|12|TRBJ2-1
CASSHSGREQFF
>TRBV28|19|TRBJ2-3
CASSSIRAGRGRLTDTQYF
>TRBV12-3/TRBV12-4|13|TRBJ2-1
CASSYLGRIGQFF
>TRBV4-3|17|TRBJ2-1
CASSQDRTSGGWDEQFF
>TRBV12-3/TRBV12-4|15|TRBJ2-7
CASSPTASSYSEQYF
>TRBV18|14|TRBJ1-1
CASSPEMLNTEAFF
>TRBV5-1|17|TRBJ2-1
CASSLGLKRGSNNEQFF
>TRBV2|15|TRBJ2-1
CASRGRQVSYNEQFF
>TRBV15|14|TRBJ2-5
CATSRVQGEETQYF
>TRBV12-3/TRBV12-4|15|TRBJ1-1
CASRGTGELNTEAFF
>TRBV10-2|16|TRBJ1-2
CASSPSTGGSGYGYTF
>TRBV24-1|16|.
CATSDYSAGAYNEQYF
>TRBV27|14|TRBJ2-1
CASSGGGLYNEQFF